The clone carrying this TCR beta chain showed up many times. The antigen remains unidentified. Researchers amplified the TCR beta CDR3 regions from RNA transcripts. A set of HTBI primers served as the primers for a first-round RT-PCR of the TCR CDR3. Each CDR3 protein gets one entry after TCRdb re-called the multiplex PCR reads with MiXCR. The repertoire holds over 45,000 distinct CDR3 sequences, with just under 50% as singletons. The CDR3 covers 14 residues. Germline assignment: CDR1 MDHEN and CDR2 SYDVKM. Trimming shortened V by 11 bases and J by 6 bases, and 22 bases separated the two germline ends. This entry comes from a study of T cells in Graves' hyperthyroidism and ophthalmopathy. Notes on the study in general: Stable hyperthyroidism and ophthalmopathy were separated using 13 V-J signatures.

The study excluded patients with uncontrolled infection, other autoimmune disease, pregnancy or lactation. The sequencing sample was made of blood. The clonotype was recovered from a woman aged 25-40 years with Graves' ophthalmopathy. The V gene is TRBV28, the J gene TRBJ1-2; perhaps TRBD1 as D (5 bases). The CDR3 reads CAVRVRGMRDGYTF. In DNA form, the CDR3 reads TGTGCCGTAAGAGTGAGGGGAATGAGGGATGGCTACACCTTC.